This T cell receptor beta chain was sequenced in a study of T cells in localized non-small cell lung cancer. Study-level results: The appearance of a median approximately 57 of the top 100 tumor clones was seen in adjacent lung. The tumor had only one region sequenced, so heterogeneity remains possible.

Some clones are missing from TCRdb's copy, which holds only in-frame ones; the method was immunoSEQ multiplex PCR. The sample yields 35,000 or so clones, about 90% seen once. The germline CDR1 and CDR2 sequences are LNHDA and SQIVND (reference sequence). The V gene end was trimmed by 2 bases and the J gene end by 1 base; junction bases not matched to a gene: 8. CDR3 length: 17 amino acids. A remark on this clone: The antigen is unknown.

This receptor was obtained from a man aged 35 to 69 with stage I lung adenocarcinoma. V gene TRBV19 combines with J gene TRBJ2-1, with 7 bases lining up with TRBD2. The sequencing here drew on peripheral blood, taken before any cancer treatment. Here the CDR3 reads CASSILSGGVSYNEQFF. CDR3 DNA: TGTGCCAGTAGTATATTGTCGGGGGGTGTTTCCTACAATGAGCAGTTCTTC.